The 25 T cell receptor beta chains below were found in one sample sequenced in a study of OX40 agonist ivuxolimab in advanced cancers. Method: immunoSEQ multiplex PCR; TCRdb's copy keeps in-frame clones and lacks some. The sample lists 65,000 to 80,000 clones; 70% to 90% were seen once. Source: CD4+ or CD8+ T cells sorted from blood, taken in a trial of the OX40 agonist ivuxolimab. The receptors stem from an adult with an advanced solid tumor such as melanoma, head and neck, liver or kidney cancer.

This chain links TRBV7-2 with TRBJ1-2; 11 bases map to TRBD1. V lost 5 bases and J lost 5; bases outside the gene matches: 10. This CDR3 contains 16 residues. CDR1 and CDR2 (germline): SGHTA, FQGNSA. The CDR3 region is CASSARTGGAWYGYTF. The CDR3 coding sequence is TGTGCCAGCAGCGCCCGGACAGGGGGCGCATGGTATGGCTACACCTTC.

The chain joins TRBV2 to TRBJ2-7; D remains unclear. In germline, CDR1 is SNHLY, CDR2 FYNNEI. The CDR3 consists of 13 residues. V lost 0 bases to trimming and J lost 11 bases, with 14 bases between them. CDR3: CASSEAEMDREYF. The CDR3, as DNA: TGTGCCAGCAGTGAAGCGGAGATGGATCGGGAGTACTTC. Looking up the rest from reference TRBV2 and TRBJ2-7 gives the full variable domain: EPEVTQTPSHQVTQMGQEVILRCVPISNHLYFYWYRQILGQKVEFLVSFYNNEISEKSEIFDDQFSVERPDGSNFTLKIRSTKLEDSAMYFCASSEAEMDREYFGPGTRLTVT.

This clone turned up a few times. The rearrangement joins TRBV5-6 to TRBJ2-7; TRBD1 agrees at 9 bases. Looked up from germline, CDR1 is SGHDT and CDR2 is YYEEEE. This CDR3 is built from 15 residues. J lost 5 bases, V lost 7 bases, and 13 bases had no gene match. The CDR3 sequence is CASRRAGTGLHEQYF. The CDR3 nucleotides read TGTGCCAGCCGTAGGGCCGGGACAGGGCTCCACGAGCAGTACTTC.

This chain joins TRBV5-4 and TRBJ2-1; 13 bases are shared with TRBD2. In germline, CDR1 is SGHNT, CDR2 YYREEE (reference sequence). V lost 4 bases and J lost 5; bases outside the gene matches: 9. CDR3 length: 17 residues. The CDR3 protein is CASSQPSGTSGDNEQFF. DNA of the CDR3: TGTGCCAGCAGCCAACCCTCCGGGACTAGCGGGGACAATGAGCAGTTCTTC.

This chain joins TRBV29-1 and TRBJ2-3; D tentatively reads TRBD1 or TRBD2 (6 bases each). The germline V and J ends were trimmed by 4 bases and 3 bases, with 8 bases remaining between them. Germline CDR1 is SQVTM and CDR2 is ANQGSEA. CDR3 length equals 12 residues. The CDR3 sequence is CSVGGATDTQYF. Here the CDR3 DNA reads TGCAGCGTTGGGGGGGCAACAGATACGCAGTATTTT.

The chain links TRBV4-3 to TRBJ2-3, with D possibly being TRBD2 (6 bases). The CDR3 sequence is 16 residues long. Germline V CDR1 and CDR2: LGHNA, YSLEER. V was pared by 5 bases and J by 5 bases, with 20 bases between. The DNA for the CDR3 is TGCGCCAGCAGCAAGGGTTCGGGGACTTGGGTAGATACGCAGTATTTT. This sequence encodes CASSKGSGTWVDTQYF.

This sequence joins TRBV5-4 and TRBJ1-1; D gene unclear. The CDR3 covers 13 residues. The germline V gene has CDR1 SGHNT and CDR2 YYREEE (reference sequence). The germline V and J ends were trimmed by 7 bases and 1 base, with 11 bases remaining between them. The CDR3 nucleotides read TGTGCCAGCGTAGGGTACCGGAACACTGAAGCTTTCTTT. Translation gives CASVGYRNTEAFF.

Only one count was recorded for this clone. The chain carries TRBV27 and TRBJ1-5; the D is unclear. Per the germline V gene, CDR1 is MNHEY and CDR2 is SMNVEV (reference sequence). This CDR3 contains 14 residues. V shed 3 bases and J shed 5 bases, with 11 bases lying between them. CDR3 sequence (DNA): TGTGCCAGCAGTTTGAGGGAGAATTATCAGCCCCAGCATTTT. Its translation is CASSLRENYQPQHF.

V gene TRBV9 combines with J gene TRBJ1-1; tentative D call: TRBD1 (5 bases). The CDR3 has 13 residues. The V gene's germline CDR1 is SGDLS and CDR2 YYNGEE. Trimming shortened V by 2 bases and J by 4 bases, and 9 bases separated the two germline ends. In DNA form, the CDR3 reads TGTGCCAGCAGCGTGCGGGGGGGCACTGAAGCTTTCTTT. Amino acids: CASSVRGGTEAFF.

This chain connects TRBV21-1 to TRBJ2-7; the table calls TRBD2, which could not be checked here. TRBV21-1 is a listed pseudogene. This CDR3 spans 13 amino acids. The DNA for the CDR3 is TGTGCCAGCAGCCCCTCCGGGGGTATCGAGCAGTACTTC. This gives the protein CASSPSGGIEQYF.

This chain uses TRBV29-1 with TRBJ2-1; 7 bases map to TRBD1. This CDR3 comprises 12 residues. With 7 bases clipped from V and 5 bases from J, the junction kept 5 bases outside the gene matches. Germline CDR1 is SQVTM and CDR2 is ANQGSEA. DNA for the CDR3: TGCAGCGGGGACAGTCTCCACAATGAGCAGTTCTTC. Its protein product is CSGDSLHNEQFF.

The rearrangement joins TRBV7-2 to TRBJ2-1, with D perhaps matching TRBD1 (5 bases). The CDR3 covers 14 residues. Germline loops: CDR1 SGHTA, CDR2 FQGNSA. V shed 3 bases and J shed 3 bases, with 9 bases lying between them. CDR3 region: CASSFDRVYNEQFF. The CDR3 coding sequence is TGTGCCAGCAGCTTTGACAGAGTCTACAATGAGCAGTTCTTC.

The rearrangement links TRBV11-1 to TRBJ1-2; weak D call: TRBD1 (5 bases). The CDR3 sequence is 15 residues long. The V and J ends lost 6 bases and 0 bases respectively, with 14 bases between them. Looked up from germline, CDR1 is SGHAT and CDR2 is FQDESV (reference sequence). The CDR3 region has the DNA TGTGCCAGCAGTTGGGACTCGACCGCTAACTATGGCTACACCTTC. The encoded protein is CASSWDSTANYGYTF.

V gene TRBV6-1 combines with J gene TRBJ2-4; no clear D gene. CDR1 is MNHNS, CDR2 SASEGT, per germline. V lost 2 bases and J lost 1, with 9 bases in between. This CDR3 has 15 amino acids. DNA of the CDR3: TGTGCCAGCAGTGAACTCTTTTCTGCCAAAAACATTCAGTACTTC. The encoded protein is CASSELFSAKNIQYF.

Notes on this clone: One end of the junction fails to match germline, which may point to a read error. This sample also contains other DNA sequences that code for the same CDR3. The chain has TRBV14 and TRBJ1-4; D gene ambiguous. Germline CDR1 SGHDN, CDR2 FVKESK. CDR3 length: 13 residues. Here the CDR3 DNA reads TGTGCTAGCAGCCAAGTGGGTGTCACGGAACTGTTTTTT. Its translation is CASSQVGVTELFF.

The J gene is TRBJ1-1, the V gene TRBV7-3; tentatively, D is TRBD1 (6 bases). CDR3 length: 15 residues. V shed 4 bases and J shed 0 bases, with 12 bases lying between them. The germline gives CDR1 SGHTA, CDR2 FQGTGA. CDR3 coding DNA: TGTGCCAGCAGCTCCTCTAGGGGGATGAACACTGAAGCTTTCTTT. Translation: CASSSSRGMNTEAFF.

The chain is built from TRBV7-8 and TRBJ2-1, with D possibly matching TRBD2 (7 bases). Trimming took 5 bases from V and 0 from J, leaving 23 bases between them. Germline assignment: CDR1 SGHVS and CDR2 FQNEAQ. The CDR3 sequence is 19 residues long. The CDR3 nucleotides read TGTGCCAGCAGCCAGTACTACGCGGGGGCCTTAAGCTCCTACAATGAGCAGTTCTTC. Amino acid sequence: CASSQYYAGALSSYNEQFF.

The chain uses TRBV9 and TRBJ2-1; TRBD2 matches 12 bases. Germline V gene sequence: CDR1 SGDLS, CDR2 YYNGEE. The CDR3 consists of 17 residues. The ends lost 0 bases at V and 8 bases at J; junction bases unmatched: 9. CDR3 sequence (DNA): TGTGCCAGCAGCGTAGCCCCCTCTAGCGGGGGGGCCTATGAGCAGTTCTTC. Residues: CASSVAPSSGGAYEQFF.

CDR3 DNA: TGTGCCAGCAGCATCACGACAGGGGCGTCCTACGAGCAGTACTTC. Its translation is CASSITTGASYEQYF. The chain combines TRBV5-6 with TRBJ2-7, with 8 nucleotides matching TRBD1. The germline V gene has CDR1 SGHDT and CDR2 YYEEEE. The CDR3 totals 15 residues. V shed 4 bases, J shed 1 base, and the junction held 7 bases outside the gene matches.

This clone has a single count. The rearrangement uses TRBV7-6 and TRBJ1-1; a weak D match, TRBD1 (5 bases). The germline gives CDR1 SGHVS, CDR2 FNYEAQ. The CDR3 sequence is 16 residues long. Trimming cost V 1 base and J 1 base, with 13 bases left between them. CDR3: CASSLGTLGGNTEAFF. Written as DNA, the CDR3 is TGTGCCAGCAGCTTAGGCACTCTTGGGGGGAACACTGAAGCTTTCTTT.

The rearrangement uses TRBV7-2 and TRBJ2-5, with 8 positions matching TRBD2. This CDR3 region has 15 residues. Trimming took 4 bases from V and 4 from J; bases not matched to a gene: 8. Germline V gene data show CDR1 as SGHTA and CDR2 as FQGNSA. The CDR3 loop is CASSSTYSGAETQYF. DNA for the CDR3: TGTGCCAGCAGCTCAACTTATAGCGGGGCAGAGACCCAGTACTTC.

This rearrangement joins TRBV27 to TRBJ2-5, with 7 bases that match TRBD2. Germline V gene lookup returns CDR1 MNHEY and CDR2 SMNVEV (reference sequence). Trimming cost V 9 bases and J 5 bases; bases outside gene matches: 9. The CDR3 runs 13 residues. CDR3 loop: CASRGLVSETQYF. DNA of the CDR3: TGTGCCAGTCGAGGACTAGTCTCGGAGACCCAGTACTTC.

The chain carries TRBV11-2 and TRBJ2-7; TRBD1 agrees at 10 bases. Per germline, CDR1 SGHAT and CDR2 FQNNGV. This CDR3 has 15 residues. Trimming took 5 bases from V and 2 from J; bases not matched to a gene: 6. CDR3 DNA sequence: TGTGCCAGCAGCAGAGGAGGGACAGGGGCCTACGAGCAGTACTTC. This sequence encodes CASSRGGTGAYEQYF.

In DNA form, the CDR3 reads TGCGCCAGCTGTCGCGACAGGGGGCTAAGCGAGCAGTACTTC. As protein: CASCRDRGLSEQYF. This rearrangement joins TRBV5-1 to TRBJ2-7, with 10 nucleotides matching TRBD1. Looked up from germline, CDR1 is SGHRS and CDR2 is YFSETQ. The CDR3 is made up of 14 amino acids. The V gene end was trimmed by 7 bases and the J gene end by 6 bases; junction bases not matched to a gene: 10.

In its sample, this clone was seen a few times. This sequence joins TRBV11-2 and TRBJ1-4; D is possibly TRBD1 (6 bases). The CDR3 runs 13 residues. The ends were cut back, 0 bases at V and 10 bases at J, with 9 bases in the middle. Germline CDR1 and CDR2: SGHAT and FQNNGV. CDR3 nucleotide sequence: TGTGCCAGCAGCTTAGAGCGGGGGCGAAAACTGTTTTTT. The encoded protein is CASSLERGRKLFF. Looking up the rest from reference TRBV11-2 and TRBJ1-4 gives the full variable domain: EAGVAQSPRYKIIEKRQSVAFWCNPISGHATLYWYQQILGQGPKLLIQFQNNGVVDDSQLPKDRFSAERLKGVDSTLKIQPAKLEDSAVYLCASSLERGRKLFFGSGTQLSVL.